Listed below are T cell receptor beta chains from one sample, sequenced in a study of blood T cell repertoires in COVID-19. Profiling relied on immunoSEQ multiplex PCR, and the TCRdb table lists in-frame clones only, not all of them. The table records a few hundred thousand clones, almost 90% of them present only once. Sequencing was done on a sample of peripheral blood. These receptors were obtained from a woman aged 55 to 70 with COVID-19, enrolled during active disease. Each CDR3 is given with its conserved first and last residue. D genes are given only for firm matches. Rows may omit the clone size; those that give it use once, few, many or a size class.

V gene,clone size,D gene,J gene,CDR3 DNA,CDR3 protein
TRBV10-3,once,NA,TRBJ1-6,TGTGCCATCAGTGCCAGGGCTGGTTCACCCCTCCACTTT,CAISARAGSPLHF
TRBV30,NA,NA,TRBJ2-1,TGTGCCTGGAGTGTAGCGGCAACCAATGAGCAGTTCTTC,CAWSVAATNEQFF
TRBV7-9,NA,NA,TRBJ1-4,TGTGCCAGCAGCTATGAGGGTCGAACTAATGAAAAACTGTTTTTT,CASSYEGRTNEKLFF
TRBV6-5,few,NA,TRBJ1-2,TGTGCCAGCAGGGACAGATCCTATGGCTACACCTTC,CASRDRSYGYTF
TRBV6-5,NA,NA,TRBJ1-2,TGTGCCAGCAGTTACAATGCAGGGAAGAAATATGGCTACACCTTC,CASSYNAGKKYGYTF
TRBV7-2,NA,NA,TRBJ2-1,TGTGCCAGCAGCTCCGCTAGCGCTCCCCGCTCCTACAATGAGCAGTTCTTC,CASSSASAPRSYNEQFF
TRBV6-2/TRBV6-3,NA,TRBD1,TRBJ2-7,TGTGCCAGCAGTCGCTGGACAGGGGAGAACTCCTACGAGCAGTACTTC,CASSRWTGENSYEQYF
TRBV6-4,NA,NA,TRBJ1-2,TGTGCCAGCAGTCCCAGCCCTTCAGGGAACTATGGCTACACCTTC,CASSPSPSGNYGYTF
TRBV30,NA,TRBD1,TRBJ1-2,TGTGCCTGGAGTAGGACAGGGGATCGAGAATATGGCTACACCTTC,CAWSRTGDREYGYTF
TRBV9,NA,NA,TRBJ1-1,TGTGCCAGCAGCGTTTTAGAGTCCTGGTCGGGCGGGCCTCCTACTGAAGCTTTCTTT,CASSVLESWSGGPPTEAFF
TRBV29-1,NA,NA,TRBJ2-3,TGCAGCGTTGAGCCTAGGGGGATTAGCACAGATACGCAGTATTTT,CSVEPRGISTDTQYF
TRBV5-1,once,NA,TRBJ2-2,TGCGCCAGCAGCTTGCAGGGGGGCTCGGACACCGGGGAGCTGTTTTTT,CASSLQGGSDTGELFF
TRBV19,NA,TRBD1,TRBJ1-3,TGTGCCAGTAGTGTCGCCAACAGGGGGCTCTCTGGAAACACCATATATTTT,CASSVANRGLSGNTIYF
TRBV5-1,NA,NA,TRBJ2-7,TGCGCCAGCAGCTTGGTATCCCAGGGAGGAAGATACGAGCAGTACTTC,CASSLVSQGGRYEQYF
TRBV5-1,NA,NA,TRBJ2-5,TGCGCCACCAGGGGACTTGAAGAGACCCAGTACTTC,CATRGLEETQYF
TRBV7-9,NA,NA,TRBJ1-1,TGTGCCAGCAGCTTAGCAGGCGGCGGTGAAGCTTTCTTT,CASSLAGGGEAFF
TRBV6-5,NA,NA,TRBJ1-1,TGTGCCAGCAGTTACGGGAGTCGTACTGAAGCTTTCTTT,CASSYGSRTEAFF
TRBV14,NA,NA,TRBJ1-3,TGTGCCAGCAGGCCAGGGATGTTTGCTGGAAACACCATATATTTT,CASRPGMFAGNTIYF
TRBV3-1/TRBV3-2,NA,NA,TRBJ2-1,TGTGCCAGCAGCGATGACGGGGGGCCCCAGGGCTCCTACAATGAGCAGTTCTTC,CASSDDGGPQGSYNEQFF
TRBV11-2,NA,TRBD1,TRBJ1-3,TGTGCCAGCAGCTCGACAGGGCGATATGAGGGAAACACCATATATTTT,CASSSTGRYEGNTIYF
TRBV6-2/TRBV6-3,once,NA,TRBJ1-2,TGTGCCAGCAGTTACGTATGGTCCAGGGAAAGCTACACCTTC,CASSYVWSRESYTF
TRBV7-5,NA,NA,TRBJ2-7,TGTGCCAGAAGCGCCATTAGCGACCATTTCCCGGGACAGGGGAGATACGAGCAGTACTTC,CARSAISDHFPGQGRYEQYF
TRBV11-2,NA,TRBD1,TRBJ2-3,TGTGCCAGCAGCTCGATACTTGGACAGGAACGCGCAGATACGCAGTATTTT,CASSSILGQERADTQYF
TRBV10-3,NA,TRBD1,TRBJ1-2,TGTGCCATCAGTAACAACAGGGGGCCTAACTATGGCTACACCTTC,CAISNNRGPNYGYTF
TRBV10-3,NA,TRBD1,TRBJ1-5,TGTGCCATCAGTGACTACACAGGGGGCAAGCAGCCCCAGCATTTT,CAISDYTGGKQPQHF
TRBV7-8,NA,TRBD2,TRBJ2-5,TGTGCCAGCAGCTTAGTCAGCGGGGTGATGGAGACCCAGTACTTC,CASSLVSGVMETQYF
TRBV19,NA,NA,TRBJ1-5,TGTGCCAGTAGTCAAGCGGGAAATCAGCCCCAGCATTTT,CASSQAGNQPQHF
TRBV5-1,NA,NA,TRBJ1-3,TGCGCCAGCAGCTTGGATGTCAGGTCTTACTCTGGAAACACCATATATTTT,CASSLDVRSYSGNTIYF